This TCR beta chain was obtained from a study of CD8 T cells in ankylosing spondylitis. General observations from the study: In the blood and synovial fluid of reactive arthritis, some motif variants had been previously reported. Disease-linked clones had a CD8+ phenotype and relatively low frequency in peripheral blood. Enrichment of disease-linked clones was reportedly significant in matched ankylosing spondylitis synovial fluid. Characteristic of ankylosing spondylitis blood, it appeared, was a TCR beta motif comprising about 8 highly homologous variants.

Researchers built TCR beta libraries using quantitative 5'-RACE with molecular barcodes. TCRdb redid the calling of the 5' RACE reads with MiXCR, one entry per CDR3 protein. The sample holds about 700,000 distinct CDR3 sequences, around 19% seen once. This clonotype appeared a few times. Its antigen is undetermined. The junction had 9 bases not matched to a gene; V was cut back by 3 bases and J by 4 bases. The CDR3 covers 15 residues. CDR1 and CDR2 (germline): DFQATT, SNEGSKA (reference sequence). This TCR derives from a male donor with ankylosing spondylitis. The sequenced sample was blood, either unsorted or a sorted T cell fraction (not recorded which). The genes are TRBV20-1 and TRBJ2-1; 7 positions match TRBD2. CDR3 DNA: TGCAGTGCTAGGGGAGATAGCGGGCGATACAATGAGCAGTTCTTC. Amino acids: CSARGDSGRYNEQFF.